This section outlines one T cell receptor (beta chain) sequence together with its context. Its specificity is not known. This sample is drawn from a study of T cells expressing NK-cell markers. Study outcomes and limitations: Dominant NKG2C+ clonotypes made up 1.0-7.0% of CD8+ T cells in about six donors.

Germline loops: CDR1 DFQATT, CDR2 SNEGSKA (reference sequence). The CDR3 totals 15 residues. TCRdb re-called the 5' RACE reads and catalogs CDR3 proteins one per entry, DNA excluded. Here the sample table reports 350,000 to 400,000 distinct CDR3 sequences. The clonotype comes from a woman between 50 and 59 years old in good health. Input material: blood T cells: a sorted CD56 or NKG2C T cell subset, CD4+ or CD8+ T cells, or bulk PBMC T cells (not recorded which). The rearrangement uses TRBV20-1 and TRBJ2-5; TCRdb calls TRBD1, which cannot be checked without DNA. CDR3 region: CSAREAAGFGETQYF.